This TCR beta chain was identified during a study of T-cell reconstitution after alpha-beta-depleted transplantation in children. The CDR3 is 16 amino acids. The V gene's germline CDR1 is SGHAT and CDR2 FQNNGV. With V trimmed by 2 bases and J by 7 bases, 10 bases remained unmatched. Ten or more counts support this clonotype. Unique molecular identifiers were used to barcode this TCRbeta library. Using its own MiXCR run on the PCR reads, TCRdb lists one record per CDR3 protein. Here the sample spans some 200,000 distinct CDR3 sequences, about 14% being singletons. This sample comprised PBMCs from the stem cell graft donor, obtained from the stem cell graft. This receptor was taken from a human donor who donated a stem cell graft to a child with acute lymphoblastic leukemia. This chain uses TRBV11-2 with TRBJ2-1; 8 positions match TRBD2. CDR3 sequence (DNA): TGTGCCAGCAGCTTACCGGGAGGGCCTCGGAGGAATGAGCAGTTCTTC. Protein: CASSLPGGPRRNEQFF.